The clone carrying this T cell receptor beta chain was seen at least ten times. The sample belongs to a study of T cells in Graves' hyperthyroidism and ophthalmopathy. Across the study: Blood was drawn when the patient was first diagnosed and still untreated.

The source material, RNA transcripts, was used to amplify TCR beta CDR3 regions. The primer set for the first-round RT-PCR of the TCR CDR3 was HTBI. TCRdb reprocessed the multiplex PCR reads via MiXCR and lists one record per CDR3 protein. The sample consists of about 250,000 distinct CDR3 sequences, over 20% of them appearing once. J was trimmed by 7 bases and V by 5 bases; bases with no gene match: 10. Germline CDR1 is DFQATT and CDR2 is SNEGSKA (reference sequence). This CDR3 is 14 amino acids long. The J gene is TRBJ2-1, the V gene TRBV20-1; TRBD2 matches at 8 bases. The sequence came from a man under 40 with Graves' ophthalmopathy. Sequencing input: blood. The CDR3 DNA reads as TGCAGTGCTCCATGGTTAGCGGGACGAAATGAGCAGTTCTTC. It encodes CSAPWLAGRNEQFF.